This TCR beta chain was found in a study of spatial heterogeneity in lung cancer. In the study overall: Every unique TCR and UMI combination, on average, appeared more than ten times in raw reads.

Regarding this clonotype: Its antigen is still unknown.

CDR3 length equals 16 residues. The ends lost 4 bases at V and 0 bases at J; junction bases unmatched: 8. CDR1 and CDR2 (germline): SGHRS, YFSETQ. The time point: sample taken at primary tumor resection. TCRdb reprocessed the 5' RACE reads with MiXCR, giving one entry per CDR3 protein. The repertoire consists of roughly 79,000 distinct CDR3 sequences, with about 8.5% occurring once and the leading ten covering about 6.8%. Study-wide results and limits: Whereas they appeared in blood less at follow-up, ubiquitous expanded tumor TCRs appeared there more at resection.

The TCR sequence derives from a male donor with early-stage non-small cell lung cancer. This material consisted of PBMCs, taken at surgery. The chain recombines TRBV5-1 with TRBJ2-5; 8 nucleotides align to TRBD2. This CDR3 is CASSPMSGSHQETQYF. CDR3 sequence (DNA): TGCGCCAGCAGCCCCATGAGCGGGAGCCACCAAGAGACCCAGTACTTC.